This T cell receptor beta chain was identified during a study of T cells in localized non-small cell lung cancer. Study results and caveats: Investigators sequenced only a single tumor region, leaving heterogeneity possible. An association was observed between higher blood T cell density and longer overall survival.

Data came from immunoSEQ multiplex PCR; TCRdb stores just in-frame clones and leaves some out. The repertoire holds roughly 30,000 clones, about nine tenths seen once, with approximately 4% in the top ten. Germline CDR1 is LGHNA and CDR2 is YSLEER. The length of the CDR3 is 12 residues. V lost 4 bases, J lost 5 bases, and 7 bases lay in between. This clone appeared once. Its specificity is not known. The V call is TRBV4-3, the J call TRBJ2-3, with D possibly being TRBD1 (6 bases). The TCR sequence derives from a woman aged 35 to 70 with stage I lung adenocarcinoma. The material was peripheral blood, obtained before any cancer treatment. CDR3 sequence (DNA): TGCGCCAGCAGCCGGACAGAAGATACGCAGTATTTT. Translated, it gives CASSRTEDTQYF.